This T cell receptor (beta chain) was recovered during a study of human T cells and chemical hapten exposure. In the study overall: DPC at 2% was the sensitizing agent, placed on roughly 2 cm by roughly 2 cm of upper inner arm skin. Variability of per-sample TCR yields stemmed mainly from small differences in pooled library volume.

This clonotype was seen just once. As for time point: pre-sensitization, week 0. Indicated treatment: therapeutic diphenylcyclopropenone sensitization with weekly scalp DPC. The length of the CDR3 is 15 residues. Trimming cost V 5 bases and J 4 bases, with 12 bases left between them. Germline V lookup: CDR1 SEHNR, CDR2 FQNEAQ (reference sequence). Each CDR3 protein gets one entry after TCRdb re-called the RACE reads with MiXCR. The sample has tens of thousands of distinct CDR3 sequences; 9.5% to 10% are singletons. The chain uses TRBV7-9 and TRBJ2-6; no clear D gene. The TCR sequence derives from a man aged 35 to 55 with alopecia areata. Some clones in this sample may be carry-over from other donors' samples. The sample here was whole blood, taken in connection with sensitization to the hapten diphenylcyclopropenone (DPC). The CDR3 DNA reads TGTGCCAGCAGCCCCCCCATTCAGGGGGCCAACGTCCTGACTTTC. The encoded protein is CASSPPIQGANVLTF.